These T cell receptor beta chains were read from a single sample in a study of blood T cell repertoires in COVID-19. The repertoire was sequenced with immunoSEQ multiplex PCR; TCRdb's copy has only in-frame clones and lacks some. The profile shows under 250,000 clones, about 85% of them singletons. Input material: peripheral blood. The receptors were gathered from a man younger than 35 with active or convalescent COVID-19. The CDR3 runs from the conserved cysteine through the conserved F or W. D genes are given only for firm matches.

j_call v_call d_call cdr3_aa cdr3_nt
TRBJ1-1 TRBV5-1 TRBD1 CASSLESGTGLEAFF TGCGCCAGCAGCTTGGAATCCGGGACAGGACTTGAAGCTTTCTTT
TRBJ2-7 TRBV19 TRBD2 CASSGTSGYEQYF TGTGCCAGTTCCGGGACTAGCGGATACGAGCAGTACTTC
TRBJ2-7 TRBV11-3 TRBD2 CASSLEASGISEQYF TGTGCCAGCAGCTTAGAGGCTAGCGGGATCTCCGAGCAGTACTTC
TRBJ1-1 TRBV9 TRBD1 CASSPPAGLGTDTGGGTEAFF TGTGCCAGCAGCCCCCCTGCGGGGCTAGGGACGGATACAGGGGGAGGAACTGAAGCTTTCTTT
TRBJ2-1 TRBV20-1 TRBD1 CSASRHTGQGITNEQFF TGCAGTGCTAGTCGACACACGGGACAGGGCATAACCAATGAGCAGTTCTTC
TRBJ2-1 TRBV7-2 TRBD2 CASSLGGGRRGNEQFF TGTGCCAGCAGCTTAGGAGGCGGGAGACGGGGCAATGAGCAGTTCTTC
TRBJ1-6 TRBV21-1 . CASSPSPLHF TGTGCCAGCAGCCCTTCTCCCCTCCACTTT
TRBJ1-1 TRBV6-2/TRBV6-3 . CASSYLQGDTEAFF TGTGCCAGCAGTTACTTACAGGGTGACACTGAAGCTTTCTTT
TRBJ2-3 TRBV6-5 . CASTSSDTQYF TGTGCCAGCACCTCTTCAGATACGCAGTATTTT
TRBJ2-1 TRBV6-2/TRBV6-3 . CASSTPGYEQFF TGTGCCAGCAGTACCCCGGGTTATGAGCAGTTCTTC
TRBJ1-4 TRBV6-2/TRBV6-3 . CASSYSLGGRTNEKLFF TGTGCCAGCAGTTACTCCCTCGGGGGACGGACTAATGAAAAACTGTTTTTT
TRBJ1-2 TRBV19 TRBD1 CASSTPGGYGYTF TGTGCCAGTAGTACCCCAGGGGGCTATGGCTACACCTTC